This T cell receptor (beta chain) stems from a study of spatial heterogeneity in lung cancer. Time point here: sample taken at primary tumor resection. No cells were sorted before sequencing. The whole RNA sequenced was extracted from tumor, nontumor lung or frozen PBMC. TCRdb passed the 5' RACE reads through MiXCR, listing each CDR3 protein once. The sample contains thousands of distinct CDR3 sequences, 3.5% to 5% of which appear only once. This clonotype came up many times. A library made for alpha chains picked up this beta chain off target, so its size means little. Sequenced here: PBMCs, sampled at surgery. The clonotype comes from a male donor with early-stage non-small cell lung cancer.

The CDR3 spells CSARDRLRGNTEAFF. The CDR3, as DNA: TGCAGTGCTAGAGATCGGTTAAGGGGGAACACTGAAGCTTTCTTT. The chain joins TRBV20-1 to TRBJ1-1; the D gene is possibly TRBD1 (5 bases). Germline loops: CDR1 DFQATT, CDR2 SNEGSKA (reference sequence). Between the trimmed V and J ends, which lost 0 bases and 1 base, there was a span of 12 bases. The length of the CDR3 is 15 residues.